Sequencing of this TCR beta chain was carried out in a study of CD8+CD57+ T cells in acquired aplastic anemia. It was patients with CD8+CD57+ cell expansion by flow cytometry who were chosen for sequencing. Every patient had severe acquired aplastic anemia. Blood came from patients not yet given any therapy. The CDR3 extends over 15 amino acids. Germline loops: CDR1 SGHTA, CDR2 FQGTGA. With 5 bases removed from V and 6 bases from J, the gap between germline ends came to 20 bases. Genomic DNA acted as the template from which TCR beta VDJ combination and CDR3 sequence profiling were carried out. TCRdb called the reads again in MiXCR, with one record for every CDR3 protein. This sample carries about 160,000 distinct CDR3 sequences, about two thirds of them seen once, and the ten largest clones take about 50%.

The clonotype was recovered from a human donor with aplastic anemia. This rearrangement joins TRBV7-3 to TRBJ2-7, with D perhaps TRBD1 or TRBD2 (5 bases each). The sample comprised sorted CD4+, CD8+, or CD8+CD57+ T cells (not recorded which) from PBMCs. The CDR3 coding sequence is TGTGCCAGCAGCCCCACTGTCCGGGGACCGTCCGAGCAGTACTTC. Its protein product is CASSPTVRGPSEQYF.